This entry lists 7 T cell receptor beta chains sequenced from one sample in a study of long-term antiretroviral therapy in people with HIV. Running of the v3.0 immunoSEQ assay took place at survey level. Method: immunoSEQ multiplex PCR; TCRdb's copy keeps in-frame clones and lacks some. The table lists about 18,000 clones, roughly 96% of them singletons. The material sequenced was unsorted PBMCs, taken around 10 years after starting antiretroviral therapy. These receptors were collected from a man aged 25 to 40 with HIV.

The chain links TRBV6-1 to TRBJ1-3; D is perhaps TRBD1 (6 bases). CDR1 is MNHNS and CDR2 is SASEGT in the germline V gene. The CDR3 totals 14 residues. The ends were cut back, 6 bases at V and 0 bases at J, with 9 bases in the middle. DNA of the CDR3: TGTGCCAGCAGCAGGGGCAGCTCTGGAAACACCATATATTTT. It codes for CASSRGSSGNTIYF.

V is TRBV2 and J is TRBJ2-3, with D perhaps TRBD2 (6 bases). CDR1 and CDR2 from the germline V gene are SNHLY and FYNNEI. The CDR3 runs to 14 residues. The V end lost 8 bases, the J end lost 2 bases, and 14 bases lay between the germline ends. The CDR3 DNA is TGTGCCAGCGATCGGGGCGGGGCCACAGATACGCAGTATTTT. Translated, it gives CASDRGGATDTQYF.

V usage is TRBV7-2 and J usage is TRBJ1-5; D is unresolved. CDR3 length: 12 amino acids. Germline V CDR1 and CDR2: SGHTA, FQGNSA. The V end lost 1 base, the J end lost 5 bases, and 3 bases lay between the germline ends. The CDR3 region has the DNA TGTGCCAGCAGCTTAGACGATCAGCCCCAGCATTTT. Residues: CASSLDDQPQHF.

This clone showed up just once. The CDR3 DNA reads as TGTGCCTGGAGTACGGGAGACAGGCCAACTAATGAAAAACTGTTTTTT. Its translation: CAWSTGDRPTNEKLFF. V gene TRBV30 combines with J gene TRBJ1-4; possibly TRBD1 for D (6 bases). Trimming stripped 2 bases from V and 0 bases from J, with 13 bases between. The CDR3 has 16 residues. Looked up from germline, CDR1 is GTSNPN and CDR2 is SVGIG (reference sequence).

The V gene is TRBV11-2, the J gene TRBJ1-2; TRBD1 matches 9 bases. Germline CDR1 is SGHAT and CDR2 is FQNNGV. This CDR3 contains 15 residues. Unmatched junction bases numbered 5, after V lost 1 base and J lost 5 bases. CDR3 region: CASSLAGGTGYGYTF. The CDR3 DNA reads TGTGCCAGCAGCTTAGCCGGAGGGACAGGGTATGGCTACACCTTC.

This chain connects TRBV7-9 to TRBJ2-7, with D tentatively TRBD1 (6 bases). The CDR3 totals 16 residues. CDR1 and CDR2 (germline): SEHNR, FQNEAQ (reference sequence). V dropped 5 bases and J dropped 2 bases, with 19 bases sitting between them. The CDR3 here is CASSPTGTGITYEQYF. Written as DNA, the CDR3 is TGTGCCAGCAGCCCAACCGGTACAGGGATCACCTACGAGCAGTACTTC.

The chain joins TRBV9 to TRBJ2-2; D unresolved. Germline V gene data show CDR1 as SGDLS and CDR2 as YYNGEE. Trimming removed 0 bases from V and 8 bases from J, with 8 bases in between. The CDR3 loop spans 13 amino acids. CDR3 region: CASSVVEEGELFF. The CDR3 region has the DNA TGTGCCAGCAGCGTAGTCGAGGAAGGGGAGCTGTTTTTT.